The 7 T cell receptor beta chains below come from one sample, sequenced in a study of human T cells and chemical hapten exposure. Library preparation tagged each individual cDNA molecule with a unique molecular identifier. TCRdb independently ran MiXCR on the reads; one entry per CDR3 protein. Of about 120,000 distinct CDR3 sequences detected, over 6.5% appear once; the ten largest clones hold just over 1.4%. The total RNA was obtained from whole blood that was not fractionated. The specimen was whole blood. The receptors derive from a human donor in good health. Some clones in this sample may be carry-over from other donors' samples.

V usage is TRBV10-3 and J usage is TRBJ2-5; D is uncertain. V was pared by 4 bases and J by 3 bases, with 9 bases between. This CDR3 is built from 13 residues. The V gene's germline CDR1 is ENHRY and CDR2 SYGVKD. The CDR3 protein is CAISAGSEETQYF. The CDR3 DNA reads TGTGCCATCAGTGCTGGGTCAGAAGAGACCCAGTACTTC.

V gene TRBV6-1 combines with J gene TRBJ1-4; D call uncertain. Trimming removed 1 base from V and 0 bases from J, with 12 bases in between. The germline gives CDR1 MNHNS, CDR2 SASEGT. The CDR3 has 17 residues. The CDR3 is CASSEETGPATNEKLFF. Written as DNA, the CDR3 is TGTGCCAGCAGTGAAGAAACCGGGCCGGCAACTAATGAAAAACTGTTTTTT.

This clonotype was seen more than once but under ten times. The J gene is TRBJ2-2, the V gene TRBV9; 7 bases match TRBD1. V lost 1 base, J lost 5 bases, and 5 bases stayed unmatched. This CDR3 is 15 amino acids long. From germline, CDR1 is SGDLS and CDR2 YYNGEE. CDR3 sequence: CASSVYRGGTGELFF. DNA of the CDR3: TGTGCCAGCAGCGTATACAGGGGCGGTACCGGGGAGCTGTTTTTT.

This clonotype appeared many times. V gene TRBV12-3 or TRBV12-4 combines with J gene TRBJ1-2; D remains unclear. CDR3 length equals 15 residues. Trimming stripped 7 bases from V and 4 bases from J, with 19 bases between. DNA for the CDR3: TGTGCCAGCATCCTATCGGGCCAGCCGGTCTATGGCTACACCTTC. Translated: CASILSGQPVYGYTF.

This clonotype was detected a few times. The V and J genes are TRBV6-5 and TRBJ2-3, with no clear D. The V end was cut by 3 bases, the J end by 10 bases, with 20 bases between. The CDR3 has 15 amino acids. Per germline, CDR1 MNHEY and CDR2 SVGAGI. CDR3 sequence reads: CASSYGIPERTSQYF. In DNA, the CDR3 is TGTGCCAGCAGTTATGGAATCCCCGAAAGAACCTCGCAGTATTTT.

The V gene is TRBV7-9, the J gene TRBJ2-7, with a tentative D call TRBD2 (6 bases). The ends were cut back, 7 bases at V and 5 bases at J, with 12 bases in the middle. This CDR3 contains 12 residues. The germline CDR1 and CDR2 sequences are SEHNR and FQNEAQ (reference sequence). The CDR3 reads CASMGGQDEQYF. CDR3 DNA: TGTGCCAGCATGGGGGGTCAAGACGAGCAGTACTTC.

This clonotype was seen a few times. This chain connects TRBV7-9 to TRBJ2-3; D is possibly TRBD1 or TRBD2 (6 bases each). Germline assignment: CDR1 SEHNR and CDR2 FQNEAQ (reference sequence). This CDR3 is 17 amino acids long. V shed 4 bases and J shed 2 bases, with 19 bases lying between them. As DNA, the CDR3 is TGTGCCAGCAGCTCCTTAAGGGGGGTTGGGGACACAGATACGCAGTATTTT. This translates into CASSSLRGVGDTDTQYF.